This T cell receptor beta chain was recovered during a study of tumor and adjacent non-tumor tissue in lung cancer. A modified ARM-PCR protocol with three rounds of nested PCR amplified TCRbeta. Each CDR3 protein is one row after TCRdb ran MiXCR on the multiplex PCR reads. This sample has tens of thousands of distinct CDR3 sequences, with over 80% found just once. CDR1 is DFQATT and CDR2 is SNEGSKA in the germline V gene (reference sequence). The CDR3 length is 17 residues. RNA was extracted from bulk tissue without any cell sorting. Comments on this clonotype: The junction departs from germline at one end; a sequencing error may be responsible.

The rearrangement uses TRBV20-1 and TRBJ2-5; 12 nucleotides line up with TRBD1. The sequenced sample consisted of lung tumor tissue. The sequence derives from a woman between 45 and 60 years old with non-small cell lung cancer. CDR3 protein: CNAAPGQGAPAQETQYF. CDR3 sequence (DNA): TGCAATGCTGCACCGGGACAGGGGGCGCCCGCCCAAGAGACCCAGTACTTT.